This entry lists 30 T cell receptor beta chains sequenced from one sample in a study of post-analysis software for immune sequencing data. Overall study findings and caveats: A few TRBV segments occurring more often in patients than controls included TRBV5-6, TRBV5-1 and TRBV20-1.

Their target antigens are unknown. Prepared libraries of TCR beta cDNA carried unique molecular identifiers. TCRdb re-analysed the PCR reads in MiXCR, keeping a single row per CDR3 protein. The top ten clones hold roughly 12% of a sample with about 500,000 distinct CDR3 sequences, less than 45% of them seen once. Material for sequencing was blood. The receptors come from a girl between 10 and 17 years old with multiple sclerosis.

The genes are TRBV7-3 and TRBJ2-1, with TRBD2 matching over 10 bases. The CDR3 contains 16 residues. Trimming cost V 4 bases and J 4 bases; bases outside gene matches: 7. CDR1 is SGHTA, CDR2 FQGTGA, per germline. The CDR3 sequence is CASSSTSGMGYNEQFF. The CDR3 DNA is TGTGCCAGCAGCTCCACTAGCGGGATGGGGTACAATGAGCAGTTCTTC.

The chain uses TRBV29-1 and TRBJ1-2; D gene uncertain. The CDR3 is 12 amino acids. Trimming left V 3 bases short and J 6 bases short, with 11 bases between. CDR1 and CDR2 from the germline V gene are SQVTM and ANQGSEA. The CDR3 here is CSVDEGPDGYTF. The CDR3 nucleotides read TGCAGCGTTGACGAAGGACCAGATGGCTACACCTTC.

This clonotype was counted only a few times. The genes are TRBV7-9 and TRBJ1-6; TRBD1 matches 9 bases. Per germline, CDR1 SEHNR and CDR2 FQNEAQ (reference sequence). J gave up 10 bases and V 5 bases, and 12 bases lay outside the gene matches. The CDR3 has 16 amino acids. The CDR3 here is CASSNRQGTGRSPLHF. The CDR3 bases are TGTGCCAGCAGCAACCGGCAAGGGACAGGGAGGTCACCCCTCCACTTT.

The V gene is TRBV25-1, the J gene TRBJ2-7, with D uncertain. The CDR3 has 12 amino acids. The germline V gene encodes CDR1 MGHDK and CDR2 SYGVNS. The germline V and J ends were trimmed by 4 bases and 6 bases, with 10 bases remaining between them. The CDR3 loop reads CASSGLDLEQYF. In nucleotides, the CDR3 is TGTGCCAGCAGTGGTCTAGACCTCGAGCAGTACTTC.

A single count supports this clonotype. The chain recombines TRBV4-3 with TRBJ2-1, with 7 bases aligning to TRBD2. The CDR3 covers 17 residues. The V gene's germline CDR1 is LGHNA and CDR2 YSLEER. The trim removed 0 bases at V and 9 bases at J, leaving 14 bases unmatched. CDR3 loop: CASSQDRGRAAISEQFF. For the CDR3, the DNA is TGCGCCAGCAGCCAAGACCGGGGGAGGGCAGCAATTTCTGAGCAGTTCTTC.

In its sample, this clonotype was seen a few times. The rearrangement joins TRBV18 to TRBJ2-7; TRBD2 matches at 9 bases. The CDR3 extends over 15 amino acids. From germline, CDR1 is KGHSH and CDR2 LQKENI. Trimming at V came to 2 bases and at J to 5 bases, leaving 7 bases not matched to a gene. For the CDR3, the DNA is TGTGCCAGCTCACCAGAAGCGGGAGGTCGGGACGAGCAGTACTTC. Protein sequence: CASSPEAGGRDEQYF.

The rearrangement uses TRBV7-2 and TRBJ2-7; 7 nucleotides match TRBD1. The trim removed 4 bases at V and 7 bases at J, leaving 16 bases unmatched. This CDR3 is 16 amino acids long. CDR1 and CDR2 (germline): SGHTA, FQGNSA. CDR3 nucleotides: TGTGCCAGCAGCTCGACAGGGAAAAGCTCCTACAATGAGCAGTACTTC. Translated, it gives CASSSTGKSSYNEQYF.

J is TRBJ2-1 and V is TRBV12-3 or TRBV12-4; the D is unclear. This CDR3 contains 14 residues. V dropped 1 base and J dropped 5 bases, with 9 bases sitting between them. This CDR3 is CASSLVPPDNEQFF. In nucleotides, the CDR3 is TGTGCCAGCAGTTTAGTGCCGCCAGACAATGAGCAGTTCTTC.

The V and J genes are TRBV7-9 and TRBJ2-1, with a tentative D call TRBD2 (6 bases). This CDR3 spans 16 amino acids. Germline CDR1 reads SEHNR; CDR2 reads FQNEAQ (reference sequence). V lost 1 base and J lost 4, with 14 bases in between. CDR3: CASSLVSSGIYNEQFF. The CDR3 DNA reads TGTGCCAGCAGCTTAGTTAGTAGCGGAATTTACAATGAGCAGTTCTTC.

The CDR3 protein is CASRIPRLASHEQFF. The CDR3 nucleotides are TGTGCCAGCCGGATACCTAGACTAGCTAGTCATGAGCAGTTCTTC. The chain couples TRBV12-3 or TRBV12-4 to TRBJ2-1; 7 nucleotides align to TRBD2. V lost 8 bases, J lost 8 bases, and 15 bases stayed unmatched. CDR3 size: 15 residues.

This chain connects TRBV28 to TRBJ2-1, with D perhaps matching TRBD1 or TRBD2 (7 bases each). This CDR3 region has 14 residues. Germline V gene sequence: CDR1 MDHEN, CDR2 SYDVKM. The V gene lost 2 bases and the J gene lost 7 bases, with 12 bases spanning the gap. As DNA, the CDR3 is TGTGCCAGCAGTTTACAGGGGGGGTGGAATGAGCAGTTCTTC. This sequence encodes CASSLQGGWNEQFF. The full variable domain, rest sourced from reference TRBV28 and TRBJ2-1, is DVKVTQSSRYLVKRTGEKVFLECVQDMDHENMFWYRQDPGLGLRLIYFSYDVKMKEKGDIPEGYSVSREKKERFSLILESASTNQTSMYLCASSLQGGWNEQFFGPGTRLTVL.

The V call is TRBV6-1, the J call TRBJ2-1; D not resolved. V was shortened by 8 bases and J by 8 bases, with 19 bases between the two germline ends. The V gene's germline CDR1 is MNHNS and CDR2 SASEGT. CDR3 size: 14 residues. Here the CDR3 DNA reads TGTGCCAGCGATCTTTCGTTGAAGACGGATGAGCAGTTCTTC. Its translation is CASDLSLKTDEQFF.

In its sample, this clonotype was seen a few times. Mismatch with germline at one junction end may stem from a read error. The CDR3 protein is CASRQGSYYEQYF. CDR3 bases: TGTGCCAGCAGACAAGGCAGTTACTACGAGCAGTACTTC. J is TRBJ2-7 and V is TRBV3-1; D remains unclear. This CDR3 region has 13 residues. Germline loops: CDR1 LGHDT, CDR2 YNNKEL (reference sequence).

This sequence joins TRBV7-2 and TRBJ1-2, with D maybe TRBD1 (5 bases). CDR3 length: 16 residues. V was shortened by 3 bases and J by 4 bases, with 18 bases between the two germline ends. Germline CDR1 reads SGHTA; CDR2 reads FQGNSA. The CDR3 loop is CASSLRWTGTGYGYTF. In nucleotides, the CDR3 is TGTGCCAGCAGCTTGAGGTGGACCGGGACCGGCTATGGCTACACCTTC.

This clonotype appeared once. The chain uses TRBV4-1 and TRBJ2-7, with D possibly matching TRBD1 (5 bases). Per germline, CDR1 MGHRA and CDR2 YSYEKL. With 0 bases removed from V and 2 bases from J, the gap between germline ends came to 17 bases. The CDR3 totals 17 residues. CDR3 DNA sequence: TGCGCCAGCAGCCAAGACCTTCGAGGATTCAGGGCCTACGAGCAGTACTTC. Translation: CASSQDLRGFRAYEQYF.

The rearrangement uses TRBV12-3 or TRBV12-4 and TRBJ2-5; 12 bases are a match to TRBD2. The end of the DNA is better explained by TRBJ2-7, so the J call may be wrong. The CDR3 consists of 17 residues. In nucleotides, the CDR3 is TGTGCCAGCAGTATCCGACTAGCGGGAGATTTTATCCACGAGCAGTACTTC. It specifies CASSIRLAGDFIHEQYF.

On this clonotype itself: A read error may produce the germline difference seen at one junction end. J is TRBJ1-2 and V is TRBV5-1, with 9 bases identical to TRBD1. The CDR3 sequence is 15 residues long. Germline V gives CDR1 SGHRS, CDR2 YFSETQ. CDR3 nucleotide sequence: TGCGCCAGCAGCATGGACGGACAGGGGAACTGTGGCTACACCTTC. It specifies CASSMDGQGNCGYTF.

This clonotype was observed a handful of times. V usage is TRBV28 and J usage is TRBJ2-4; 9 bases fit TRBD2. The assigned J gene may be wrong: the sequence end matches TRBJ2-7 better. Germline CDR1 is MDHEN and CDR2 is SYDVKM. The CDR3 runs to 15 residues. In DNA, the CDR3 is TGTGCCAGCAGTCCGGGACTAGCAGCGACCTACGAGCAGTACTTC. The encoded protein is CASSPGLAATYEQYF.

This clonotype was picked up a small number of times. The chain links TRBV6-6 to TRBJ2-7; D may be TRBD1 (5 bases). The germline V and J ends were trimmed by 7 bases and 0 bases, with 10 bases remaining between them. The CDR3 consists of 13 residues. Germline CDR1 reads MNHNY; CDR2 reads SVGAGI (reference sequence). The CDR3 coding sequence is TGTGCCAGCACCAGACAGAGCTCCTACGAGCAGTACTTC. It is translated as CASTRQSSYEQYF.

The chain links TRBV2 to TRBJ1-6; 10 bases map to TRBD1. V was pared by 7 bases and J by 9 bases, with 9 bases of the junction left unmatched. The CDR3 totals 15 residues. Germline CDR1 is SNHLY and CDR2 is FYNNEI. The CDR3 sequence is CASTLGQGKTSPLHF. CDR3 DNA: TGTGCCAGCACCCTGGGACAGGGGAAAACTTCACCCCTCCACTTT.

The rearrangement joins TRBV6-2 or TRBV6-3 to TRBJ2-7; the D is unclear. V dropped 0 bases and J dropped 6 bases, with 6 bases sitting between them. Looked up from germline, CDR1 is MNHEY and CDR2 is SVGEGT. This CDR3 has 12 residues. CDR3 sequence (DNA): TGTGCCAGCAGTTACTCGCTAAGCGAGCAGTACTTC. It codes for CASSYSLSEQYF.

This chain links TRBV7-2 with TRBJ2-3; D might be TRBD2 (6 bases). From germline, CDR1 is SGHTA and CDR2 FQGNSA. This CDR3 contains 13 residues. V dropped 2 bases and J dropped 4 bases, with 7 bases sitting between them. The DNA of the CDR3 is TGTGCCAGCAGCTTAACGGGGGCAGATACGCAGTATTTT. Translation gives CASSLTGADTQYF.

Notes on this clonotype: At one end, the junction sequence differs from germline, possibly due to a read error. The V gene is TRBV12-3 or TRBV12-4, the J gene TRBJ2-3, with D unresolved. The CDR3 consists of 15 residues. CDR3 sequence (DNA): TGTGCCAGCAGTTTAGACTCGCGGACCACAGATGCGCAGTATTTT. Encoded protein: CASSLDSRTTDAQYF.

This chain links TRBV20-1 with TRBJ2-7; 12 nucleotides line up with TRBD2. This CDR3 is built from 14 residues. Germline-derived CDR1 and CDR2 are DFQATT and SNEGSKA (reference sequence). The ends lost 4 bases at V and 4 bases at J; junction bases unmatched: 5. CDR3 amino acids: CSATTSGSTYEQYF. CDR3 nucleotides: TGCAGTGCTACGACTAGCGGGAGTACTTACGAGCAGTACTTC.

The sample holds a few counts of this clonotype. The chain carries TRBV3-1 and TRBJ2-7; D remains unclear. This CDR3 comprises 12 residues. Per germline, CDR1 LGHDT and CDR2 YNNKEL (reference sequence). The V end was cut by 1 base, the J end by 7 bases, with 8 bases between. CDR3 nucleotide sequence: TGTGCCAGCAGCCAAGGACTGGGGGAGCAGTACTTC. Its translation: CASSQGLGEQYF.

This CDR3 is CASSERLGGNEQFF. The CDR3 coding sequence is TGTGCCAGCAGTGAACGTCTGGGGGGCAATGAGCAGTTCTTC. This rearrangement joins TRBV25-1 to TRBJ2-1; D possibly corresponds to TRBD2 (6 bases). Germline V gene lookup returns CDR1 MGHDK and CDR2 SYGVNS. This CDR3 is built from 14 residues. Trimming stripped 2 bases from V and 6 bases from J, with 11 bases between.

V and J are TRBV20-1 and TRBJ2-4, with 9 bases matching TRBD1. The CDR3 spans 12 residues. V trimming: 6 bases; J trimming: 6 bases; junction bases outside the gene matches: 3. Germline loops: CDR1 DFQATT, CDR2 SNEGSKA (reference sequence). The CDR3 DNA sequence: TGCAGTGCGCGGGACAGGGTAAACATTCAGTACTTC. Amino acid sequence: CSARDRVNIQYF.

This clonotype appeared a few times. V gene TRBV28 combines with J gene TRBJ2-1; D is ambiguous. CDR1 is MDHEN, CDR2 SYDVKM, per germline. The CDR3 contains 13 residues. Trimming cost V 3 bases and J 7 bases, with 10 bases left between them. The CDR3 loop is CASSLNQENEQFF. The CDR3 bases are TGTGCCAGCAGTTTGAATCAAGAGAATGAGCAGTTCTTC.

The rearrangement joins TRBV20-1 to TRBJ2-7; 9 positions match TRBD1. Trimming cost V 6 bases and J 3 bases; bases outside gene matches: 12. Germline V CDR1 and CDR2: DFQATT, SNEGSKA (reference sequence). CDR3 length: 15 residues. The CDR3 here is CSAPREDRGLYEQYF. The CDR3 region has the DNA TGCAGTGCCCCCCGAGAGGACAGGGGCCTCTACGAGCAGTACTTC.

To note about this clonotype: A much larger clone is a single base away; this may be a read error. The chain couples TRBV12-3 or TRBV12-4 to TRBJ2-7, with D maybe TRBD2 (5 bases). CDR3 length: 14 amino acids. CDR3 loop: CTSSPRGFSYEQYF. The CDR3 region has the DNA TGTACCAGCAGTCCACGGGGATTCTCCTACGAGCAGTACTTC.